Detailed here is one T cell receptor beta chain. This entry belongs to a study of blood T cell repertoires in COVID-19. For the study at large: COVID-19 samples, acute and convalescent, were from the United States, Italy and Spain. Sources were T cells, B-cell-depleted T cells, or PBMCs; the material itself was cDNA or gDNA.

Per the authors' pipeline: Reference gene primer amplification gave nucleated cell count estimates. TCRdb keeps only in-frame clones here, not all; method: immunoSEQ multiplex PCR. From that table come the V and J calls and clone size; the DNA was used to work out D and trimming. Of around 280,000 clones detected, around nine tenths appear once; the ten largest clones hold over 1%. Germline CDR1 SGHAT, CDR2 FQNNGV. V lost 2 bases to trimming and J lost 6 bases; unmatched junction nucleotides: 6. The CDR3 totals 15 residues. V is TRBV11-2 and J is TRBJ2-7; the match to TRBD2 covers 11 bases. The clonotype comes from a man in his 70s with acute or convalescent COVID-19. The sequencing sample was made of peripheral blood. The DNA for the CDR3 is TGTGCCAGCAGCTTAAGACTAGCGGGATACAGCGAGCAGTACTTC. This translates into CASSLRLAGYSEQYF.